The 14 T cell receptor beta chains in this list originate from one sample, sequenced in a study of T-cell memory formation after mild COVID-19. From the 5' RACE reads, TCRdb called clonotypes with MiXCR, one entry per CDR3 protein. The repertoire includes about 270,000 distinct CDR3 sequences, about 17% of them detected once, and roughly 25% sits in the top ten. The sample taken for sequencing was PBMCs or a T cell subset sorted from them (not recorded which). The origin of the receptors is a man in his late teens or twenties who had mild COVID-19 (a few samples of this study predate the infection). Cell type and time point are not known.

The rearrangement uses TRBV20-1 and TRBJ2-7; 10 positions agree with TRBD2. The germline V gene encodes CDR1 DFQATT and CDR2 SNEGSKA (reference sequence). The V gene end was trimmed by 0 bases and the J gene end by 2 bases; junction bases not matched to a gene: 7. The CDR3 runs 16 residues. The CDR3 coding sequence is TGCAGTGCTAGAGAGCGGACTAGCGGCGATGCCTACGAGCAGTACTTC. This translates into CSARERTSGDAYEQYF.

CDR3 region: CASSLGVGRGGSYEQYF. The CDR3 DNA is TGTGCCAGCAGTTTAGGTGTAGGCCGGGGGGGCTCCTACGAGCAGTACTTC. This chain links TRBV27 with TRBJ2-7, with 8 nucleotides matching TRBD2. CDR3 length: 17 amino acids. Germline V gene sequence: CDR1 MNHEY, CDR2 SMNVEV (reference sequence). Trimming cost V 2 bases and J 0 bases; bases outside gene matches: 9.

This chain uses TRBV7-9 with TRBJ2-2, with TRBD1 identical over 7 bases. Germline-derived CDR1 and CDR2 are SEHNR and FQNEAQ (reference sequence). This CDR3 contains 12 residues. Germline trimming cut 6 bases from V and 5 bases from J; bases unmatched to any gene: 0. CDR3 sequence (DNA): TGTGCCAGCAGGGACAGGACCGGGGAGCTGTTTTTT. Translation: CASRDRTGELFF.

The chain joins TRBV20-1 to TRBJ2-1; 9 bases match TRBD2. CDR1 and CDR2 from the germline V gene are DFQATT and SNEGSKA (reference sequence). V trimming: 1 base; J trimming: 7 bases; junction bases outside the gene matches: 5. This CDR3 is 14 amino acids long. The CDR3 sequence is CSARVPSGVNEQFF. The CDR3, as DNA: TGCAGTGCTAGAGTTCCTAGCGGGGTGAATGAGCAGTTCTTC.

This rearrangement joins TRBV7-9 to TRBJ1-1; 7 bases align to TRBD1. V lost 5 bases and J lost 0; bases outside the gene matches: 6. The CDR3 contains 15 residues. Germline CDR1 SEHNR, CDR2 FQNEAQ (reference sequence). The CDR3 here is CASSTGTALNTEAFF. CDR3 DNA sequence: TGTGCCAGCAGCACAGGGACAGCATTGAACACTGAAGCTTTCTTT.

The chain uses TRBV5-1 and TRBJ2-2, with TRBD1 matching over 9 bases. In germline, CDR1 is SGHRS, CDR2 YFSETQ. CDR3 size: 15 residues. The V segment lost 5 bases and the J segment 4 bases; nucleotides outside the gene matches: 6. For the CDR3, the DNA is TGCGCCAGCAGTCGGGACAGGGTGTCCACCGGGGAGCTGTTTTTT. Translated: CASSRDRVSTGELFF.

In this sample, this clonotype turned up a few times. The chain has TRBV7-6 and TRBJ2-1; no reliable D call. CDR1 and CDR2 (germline): SGHVS, FNYEAQ. V was cut by 6 bases and J by 1 base, with 16 bases left in between. The CDR3 is made up of 16 amino acids. In nucleotides, the CDR3 is TGTGCCAGCAGTTCCCCACCTGTAGCATCCTACAATGAGCAGTTCTTC. Translating it yields CASSSPPVASYNEQFF.

The chain uses TRBV3-1 and TRBJ2-2; D is uncertain. Germline V lookup: CDR1 LGHDT, CDR2 YNNKEL (reference sequence). V dropped 4 bases and J dropped 6 bases, with 6 bases sitting between them. This CDR3 is built from 12 residues. The CDR3 DNA follows: TGTGCCAGCAGCCTTCTCCCCGGGGAGCTGTTTTTT. It codes for CASSLLPGELFF.

The chain combines TRBV24-1 with TRBJ2-1; 8 nucleotides line up with TRBD1. Germline V gives CDR1 KGHDR, CDR2 SFDVKD. The V and J ends lost 3 bases and 6 bases, in that order; junction bases with no gene match: 6. This CDR3 is built from 15 residues. The CDR3 is CATSDPDRAFNEQFF. CDR3 nucleotides: TGTGCCACCAGTGATCCGGACAGGGCATTCAATGAGCAGTTCTTC.

Many counts were recorded for this clonotype. The chain employs TRBV6-4 and TRBJ2-2; tentatively, D is TRBD2 (6 bases). V was pared by 3 bases and J by 4 bases, with 6 bases between. There are 13 residues in the CDR3. Germline assignment: CDR1 MRHNA and CDR2 SNTAGT. Here the CDR3 DNA reads TGTGCCAGCAGTGAGACTAGCACCGGGGAGCTGTTTTTT. It encodes CASSETSTGELFF.

The V call is TRBV10-3, the J call TRBJ2-1, with TRBD2 matching 9 bases. The CDR3 length is 15 residues. Germline V gives CDR1 ENHRY, CDR2 SYGVKD. J was trimmed by 5 bases and V by 1 base; bases with no gene match: 3. The CDR3 bases are TGTGCCATCAGTGAGTTTAGCGGGGGTGACAATGAGCAGTTCTTC. Translated: CAISEFSGGDNEQFF.

The J gene is TRBJ2-6, the V gene TRBV4-2; the D is unclear. The CDR3 has 17 amino acids. With 0 bases removed from V and 0 bases from J, the gap between germline ends came to 9 bases. The germline CDR1 and CDR2 sequences are LGHNA and YNFKEQ. The CDR3 region is CASSQDGHASGANVLTF. As DNA, the CDR3 is TGTGCCAGCAGCCAAGATGGGCACGCCTCTGGGGCCAACGTCCTGACTTTC.

A few counts support this clonotype. The J gene is TRBJ1-5, the V gene TRBV6-1, with D unresolved. The CDR3 totals 13 residues. Germline CDR1 MNHNS, CDR2 SASEGT. V lost 3 bases and J lost 3, with 6 bases in between. DNA for the CDR3: TGTGCCAGCAGTGACCAGGACAATCAGCCCCAGCATTTT. It translates to CASSDQDNQPQHF.

There are many counts of this clonotype. The V gene is TRBV18, the J gene TRBJ2-5; no clear D gene. In germline, CDR1 is KGHSH, CDR2 LQKENI. V lost 0 bases, J lost 2 bases, and 7 bases lay in between. The CDR3 length is 14 residues. CDR3 loop: CASSPPAEQETQYF. DNA of the CDR3: TGTGCCAGCTCACCACCGGCAGAGCAAGAGACCCAGTACTTC.